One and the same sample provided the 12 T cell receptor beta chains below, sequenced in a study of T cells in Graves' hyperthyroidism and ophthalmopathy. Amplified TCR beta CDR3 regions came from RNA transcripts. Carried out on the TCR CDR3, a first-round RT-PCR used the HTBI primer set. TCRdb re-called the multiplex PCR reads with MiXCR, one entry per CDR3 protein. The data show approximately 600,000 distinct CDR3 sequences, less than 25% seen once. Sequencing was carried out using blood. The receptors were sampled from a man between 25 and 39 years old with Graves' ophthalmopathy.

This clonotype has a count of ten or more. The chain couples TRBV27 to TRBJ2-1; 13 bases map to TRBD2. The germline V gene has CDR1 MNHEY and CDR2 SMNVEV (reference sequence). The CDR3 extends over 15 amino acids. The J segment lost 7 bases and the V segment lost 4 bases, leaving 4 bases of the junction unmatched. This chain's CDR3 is CASSSGTSGKNEQFF. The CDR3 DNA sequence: TGTGCCAGCAGTTCCGGGACTAGCGGGAAGAATGAGCAGTTCTTC.

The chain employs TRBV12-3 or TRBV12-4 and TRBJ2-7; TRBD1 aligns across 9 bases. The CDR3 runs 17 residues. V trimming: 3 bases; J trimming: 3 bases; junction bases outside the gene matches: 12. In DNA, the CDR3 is TGTGCCAGCAGTTTGGGGGACAGGGCCGGACGCAACTACGAGCAGTACTTC. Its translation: CASSLGDRAGRNYEQYF.

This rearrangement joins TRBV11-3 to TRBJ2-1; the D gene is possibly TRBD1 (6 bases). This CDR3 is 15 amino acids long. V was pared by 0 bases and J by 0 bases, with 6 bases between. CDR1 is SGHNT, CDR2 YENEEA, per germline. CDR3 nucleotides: TGTGCCAGCAGCTTAGAGGACAGCTCCTACAATGAGCAGTTCTTC. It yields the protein CASSLEDSSYNEQFF.

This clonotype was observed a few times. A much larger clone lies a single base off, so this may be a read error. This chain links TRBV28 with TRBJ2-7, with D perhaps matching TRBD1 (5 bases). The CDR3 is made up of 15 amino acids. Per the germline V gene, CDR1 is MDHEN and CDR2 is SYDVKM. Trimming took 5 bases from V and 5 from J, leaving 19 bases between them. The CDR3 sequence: CASSLLVGALHEQYF. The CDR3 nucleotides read TGTGCCAGCAGTCTCCTGGTAGGGGCCCTCCACGAGCAGTACTTC.

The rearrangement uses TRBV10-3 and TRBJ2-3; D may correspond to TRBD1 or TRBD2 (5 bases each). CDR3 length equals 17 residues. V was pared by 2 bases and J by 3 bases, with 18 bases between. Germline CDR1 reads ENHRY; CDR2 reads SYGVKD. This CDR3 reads CAISEVWQGPPTDTQYF. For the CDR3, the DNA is TGTGCCATCAGTGAGGTTTGGCAGGGACCCCCGACAGATACGCAGTATTTT.

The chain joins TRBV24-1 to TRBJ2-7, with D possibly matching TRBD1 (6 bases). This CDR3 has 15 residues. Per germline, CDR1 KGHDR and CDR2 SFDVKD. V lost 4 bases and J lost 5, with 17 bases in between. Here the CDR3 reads CATSDATGPPHEQYF. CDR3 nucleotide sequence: TGTGCCACCAGTGACGCAACAGGGCCGCCGCACGAGCAGTACTTC.

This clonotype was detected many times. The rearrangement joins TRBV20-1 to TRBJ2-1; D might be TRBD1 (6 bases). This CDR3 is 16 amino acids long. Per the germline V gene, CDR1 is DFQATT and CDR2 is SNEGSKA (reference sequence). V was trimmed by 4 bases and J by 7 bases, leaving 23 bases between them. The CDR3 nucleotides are TGCAGTGCTATTACCGACTACCAAACAGGGTCGAATGAGCAGTTCTTC. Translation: CSAITDYQTGSNEQFF.

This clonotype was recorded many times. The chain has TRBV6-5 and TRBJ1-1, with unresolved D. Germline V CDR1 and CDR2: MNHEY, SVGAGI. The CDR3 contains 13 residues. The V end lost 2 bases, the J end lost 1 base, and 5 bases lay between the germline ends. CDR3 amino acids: CASSYAGNTEAFF. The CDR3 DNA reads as TGTGCCAGCAGTTACGCGGGGAACACTGAAGCTTTCTTT.

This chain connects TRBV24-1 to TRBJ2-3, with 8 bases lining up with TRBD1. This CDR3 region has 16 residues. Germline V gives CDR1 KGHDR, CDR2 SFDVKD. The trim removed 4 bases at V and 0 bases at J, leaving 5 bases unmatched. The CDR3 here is CATSESTGGSTDTQYF. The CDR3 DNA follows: TGTGCCACCAGTGAAAGCACAGGGGGGAGCACAGATACGCAGTATTTT.

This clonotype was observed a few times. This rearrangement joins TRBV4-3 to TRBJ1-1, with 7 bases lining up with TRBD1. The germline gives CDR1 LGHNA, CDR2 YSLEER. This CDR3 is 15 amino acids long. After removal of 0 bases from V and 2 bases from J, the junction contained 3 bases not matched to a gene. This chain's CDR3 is CASSQDRGGNTEAFF. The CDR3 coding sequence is TGCGCCAGCAGCCAAGATAGAGGGGGCAACACTGAAGCTTTCTTT.

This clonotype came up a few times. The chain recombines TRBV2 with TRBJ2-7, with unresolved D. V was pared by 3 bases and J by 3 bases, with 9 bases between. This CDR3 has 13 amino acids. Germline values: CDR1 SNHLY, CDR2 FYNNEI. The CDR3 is CASSDPGIYEQYF. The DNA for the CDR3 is TGTGCCAGCAGTGACCCTGGGATCTACGAGCAGTACTTC.

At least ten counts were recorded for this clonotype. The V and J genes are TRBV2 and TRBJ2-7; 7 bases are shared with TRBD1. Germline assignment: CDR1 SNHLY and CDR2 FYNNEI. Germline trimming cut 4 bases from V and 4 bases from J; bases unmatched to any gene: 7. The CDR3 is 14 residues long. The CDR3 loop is CASSAGTADYEQYF. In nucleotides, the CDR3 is TGTGCCAGCAGTGCCGGGACAGCGGATTACGAGCAGTACTTC.